Listed below are T cell receptor beta chains from one sample, sequenced in a study of blood T cell repertoires in COVID-19. TCRdb's copy holds only in-frame clones and misses some; the assay was immunoSEQ multiplex PCR. The table shows about 94,000 clones, with roughly 86% occurring only once. Sequencing used peripheral blood. The source is a human donor with acute or convalescent COVID-19. The donor label of this sample is uncertain. CDR3s include the opening cysteine and the closing phenylalanine or tryptophan. D genes are given only for firm matches. Clone size is shown for a subset of rows, as once, few, many or a class of expanded clone.

D	V	size	J	DNA	CDR3
NA	TRBV5-5	NA	TRBJ2-7	TGTGCCAGCAGCTTATCCGACGAGCAGTACTTC	CASSLSDEQYF
NA	TRBV29-1	NA	TRBJ1-4	TGCAGCGCCCAGGGTGATACTAATGAAAAACTGTTTTTT	CSAQGDTNEKLFF
NA	TRBV3-1/TRBV3-2	NA	TRBJ2-7	TGTGCCAGCAGCCCCCTAGGAGGCCCATTTTACGAGCAGTACTTC	CASSPLGGPFYEQYF
NA	TRBV5-6	NA	TRBJ2-3	TGTGCCAGCAGCTTGTATCAAGCCCTACTGACAGATACGCAGTATTTT	CASSLYQALLTDTQYF
TRBD1	TRBV7-6	NA	TRBJ1-6	TGTGCCAGCAGCTTAGTTTCAGGGGGCACCTATAATTCACCCCTCCACTTT	CASSLVSGGTYNSPLHF
NA	TRBV7-2	NA	TRBJ2-1	TGTGCCAGCAGCTTTCGGGTGTCACGCGACAATGAGCAGTTCTTC	CASSFRVSRDNEQFF
NA	TRBV7-2	few	TRBJ2-7	TGTGCCAGCAGCCGACGAGGTGACTACGAGCAGTACTTC	CASSRRGDYEQYF
NA	TRBV5-5	NA	TRBJ1-1	TGTGCCAGCAGCTCCGGGAGTTTCGGGATTATGAACACTGAAGCTTTCTTT	CASSSGSFGIMNTEAFF
NA	TRBV2	few	TRBJ1-5	TGTGCCAGCACGTCAATTAGATATAGCAATCAGCCCCAGCATTTT	CASTSIRYSNQPQHF
TRBD1	TRBV3-1/TRBV3-2	large	TRBJ1-5	TGTGCCAGCAGCCTCGGGACAGGAGTTCAGCCCCAGCATTTT	CASSLGTGVQPQHF
NA	TRBV6-6	NA	TRBJ2-5	TGTGCCAGCAGTTACATCTGGGCCCAAGAGACCCAGTACTTC	CASSYIWAQETQYF
NA	TRBV28	NA	TRBJ1-6	TGTGCCAGTTCATCCGGGGTCTCCTATAATTCACCCCTCCACTTT	CASSSGVSYNSPLHF
TRBD2	TRBV29-1	NA	TRBJ2-3	TGCAGCGTCCTAACTAGCGGGGGGATAAATACGCAGTATTTT	CSVLTSGGINTQYF
TRBD2	TRBV7-3	once	TRBJ2-5	TGTGCCAGCAGCTTACTCCGCGGGACGGGGGGGCCGTCGACCCAGTACTTC	CASSLLRGTGGPSTQYF
TRBD1	TRBV2	NA	TRBJ1-5	TGTGCCAGCAGTGTAGGACAGGGGGATCAGCCCCAGCATTTT	CASSVGQGDQPQHF
TRBD1	TRBV5-1	NA	TRBJ2-3	TGCGCCAGCAGTCAACAGGACAGGTCGACAGATACGCAGTATTTT	CASSQQDRSTDTQYF
TRBD1	TRBV6-5	NA	TRBJ2-2	TGTGCCAGCAATCTACAGGGGGCGCCGGCCGGGGAGCTGTTTTTT	CASNLQGAPAGELFF
NA	TRBV5-5	NA	TRBJ2-1	TGTGCCAGCAGCTTGGGGTACCGGGATAGCAATGAGCAGTTCTTC	CASSLGYRDSNEQFF
NA	TRBV7-8	NA	TRBJ2-2	TGTGCCAGCAGCTTGCGGGGCACCGGGGAGCTGTTTTTT	CASSLRGTGELFF
NA	TRBV5-1	NA	TRBJ2-5	TGCGCCAGCAGCCCGCCCTTGACCGGGACAAACCAAGAGACCCAGTACTTC	CASSPPLTGTNQETQYF
NA	TRBV18	NA	TRBJ1-5	TGTGCCAGCTCACCTCGGGGTCAGCCCCAGCATTTT	CASSPRGQPQHF
NA	TRBV5-5	NA	TRBJ1-1	TGTGCCAGCAGCTTTCAGCCGACAGGGAACACTGAAGCTTTCTTT	CASSFQPTGNTEAFF
TRBD2	TRBV7-9	NA	TRBJ2-5	TGTGCCAGCAGCGAGGGGACTAGCGGGACGTGGGAGACCCAGTACTTC	CASSEGTSGTWETQYF
NA	TRBV9	NA	TRBJ2-2	TGTGCCAGCAGCGTAGCGGCGGCCGGGGAGCTGTTTTTT	CASSVAAAGELFF
TRBD1	TRBV7-6	NA	TRBJ1-2	TGTGCCAGCAGCTTAATGGGACAGGGAAACTATGGCTACACCTTC	CASSLMGQGNYGYTF
TRBD1	TRBV6-5	NA	TRBJ1-1	TGTGCCAGCACAAGGGGGCATACTGAAGCTTTCTTT	CASTRGHTEAFF
NA	TRBV15	NA	TRBJ1-5	TGTGCCACCAGCAGGGAGGGAGGGGAGCAGCCCCAGCATTTT	CATSREGGEQPQHF
NA	TRBV6-4	NA	TRBJ1-1	TGTGCCAGCAGCCGCGTAGCGAACACTGAAGCTTTCTTT	CASSRVANTEAFF
NA	TRBV2	NA	TRBJ2-6	TGTGCCAGCGGGGAAGTGAGCTCTGGGGCCAACGTCCTGACTTTC	CASGEVSSGANVLTF
NA	TRBV7-6	NA	TRBJ1-3	TGTGCCAGCAGCTTGGGGGAGGTTGGCTCTGGAAACACCATATATTTT	CASSLGEVGSGNTIYF
TRBD1	TRBV5-1	NA	TRBJ2-7	TGCGCCAGCAGCTGGACAGGGGAGTTCTACGAGCAGTACTTC	CASSWTGEFYEQYF
NA	TRBV10-3	NA	TRBJ1-1	TGTGCCATCAGGGTCGACAGCATGAACACTGAAGCTTTCTTT	CAIRVDSMNTEAFF
NA	TRBV9	NA	TRBJ2-3	TGTGCCAGCAGCGTTACGGGGGTTAGCACAGATACGCAGTATTTT	CASSVTGVSTDTQYF
TRBD1	TRBV7-8	once	TRBJ1-5	TGTGCCAGCAGCTTAGCGGGACAGTCCTGGGAACAGCCCCAGCATTTT	CASSLAGQSWEQPQHF
NA	TRBV13	NA	TRBJ1-1	TGTGCCAGCAGCTTAGGTCGGACTGAAGCTTTCTTT	CASSLGRTEAFF
NA	TRBV19	NA	TRBJ2-7	TGTGCCAGTAGTATAGGAGACCAGGGGACCTACGAGCAGTACTTC	CASSIGDQGTYEQYF
TRBD2	TRBV7-2	NA	TRBJ2-3	TGTGCCAGCAGATCAGCCTCAAGCGGGGCGGGCCCAGATACGCAGTATTTT	CASRSASSGAGPDTQYF
NA	TRBV30	few	TRBJ1-6	TGTGCCTGGAGTCTAGGCTTTGGGGGGACTGGATCACCCCTCCACTTT	CAWSLGFGGTGSPLHF
NA	TRBV18	once	TRBJ1-5	TGTGCCAGCTCACCTTCTCCAGGGCCCGGCAATCAGCCCCAGCATTTT	CASSPSPGPGNQPQHF
NA	TRBV7-3	NA	TRBJ1-1	TGTGCCAGCAGCTCATCAGTGAACACTGAAGCTTTCTTT	CASSSSVNTEAFF
TRBD2	TRBV6-2/TRBV6-3	NA	TRBJ2-3	TGTGCCAGCAGTTACTCGAGCTTACTAGCGGCTAGCACAGATACGCAGTATTTT	CASSYSSLLAASTDTQYF
NA	TRBV5-1	NA	TRBJ2-1	TGCGCCAGCAGCCCGCCAGGGAATGAGCAGTTCTTC	CASSPPGNEQFF
NA	TRBV11-3	NA	TRBJ1-1	TGTGCCAGCAGCTTAGATCATGGGCAGGGAGCTTTCTTT	CASSLDHGQGAFF
TRBD1	TRBV10-3	NA	TRBJ2-1	TGTGCCATCAGTCCGGGACAGGGCTGGAATGAGCAGTTCTTC	CAISPGQGWNEQFF
NA	TRBV11-2	once	TRBJ1-1	TGTGCCAGCAGCTTGTGGGGGCAAAGGGCTGAAGCTTTCTTT	CASSLWGQRAEAFF
NA	TRBV5-8	NA	TRBJ1-1	TGTGCCAGCAGCTTGTTGAGGGTGAGGGCTTTCTTT	CASSLLRVRAFF
NA	TRBV10-3	NA	TRBJ2-5	TGTGCCATCAGTGAGATACAAGAGACCCAGTACTTC	CAISEIQETQYF
NA	TRBV7-2	NA	TRBJ2-7	TGTGCCAGCAGCTTATCGCTCGGTAGGAGCTCCTACGAGCAGTACTTC	CASSLSLGRSSYEQYF
NA	TRBV9	NA	TRBJ2-1	TGTGCCAGCAGCGTGTTATCGGGTGAGCACAATGAGCAGTTCTTC	CASSVLSGEHNEQFF
NA	TRBV3-1/TRBV3-2	NA	TRBJ2-7	TGTGCCAGCAGCCGTACAGGGTATAGTTCCTACGAGCAGTACTTC	CASSRTGYSSYEQYF
TRBD1	TRBV10-3	NA	TRBJ2-6	TGTGCCATCAGTGGGACGACAGGGGGCTTTGGGGCCAACGTCCTGACTTTC	CAISGTTGGFGANVLTF
TRBD1	TRBV4-1	NA	TRBJ2-7	TGCGCCAGCAGCCACAGCAGGGACAGGGGATACGAGCAGTACTTC	CASSHSRDRGYEQYF
TRBD1	TRBV2	NA	TRBJ1-4	TGTGCCAGCACCGGGACAGGTCATGAAAAACTGTTTTTT	CASTGTGHEKLFF